The 3 T cell receptor beta chains listed next were all sequenced from one sample in a study of blood T cell repertoires in COVID-19. Some clones are missing from TCRdb's copy, which holds only in-frame ones; the method was immunoSEQ multiplex PCR. This table holds around 180,000 clones, 75% to 90% found once. The material sequenced was peripheral blood. These receptors were taken from a man between 60 and 70 years old with acute or convalescent COVID-19.

V is TRBV3-1 (or the pseudogene TRBV3-2) and J is TRBJ2-3, with 7 bases aligning to TRBD2. Germline lookup yields CDR1 LGHDT and CDR2 YNNKEL (reference sequence). Trimming took 1 base from V and 6 from J; bases not matched to a gene: 7. CDR3 length: 15 amino acids. The CDR3, as DNA: TGTGCCAGCAGCCAAGGGGGAGGGGCTCGGGATACGCAGTATTTT. Residues: CASSQGGGARDTQYF.

The chain combines TRBV28 with TRBJ1-2; TRBD1 is a possible D gene (5 bases). The CDR3 totals 14 residues. V gave up 6 bases and J gave up 7 bases, with 18 bases separating them. CDR1 and CDR2 (germline): MDHEN, SYDVKM. In nucleotides, the CDR3 is TGTGCCAGCAGCCGGGGGGGGGTGCTGGCTGGCTACACCTTC. Translation gives CASSRGGVLAGYTF.

Concerning this clone: This same CDR3 is encoded by further DNA sequences in the sample. The chain links TRBV19 to TRBJ1-3, with D uncertain. This CDR3 has 14 amino acids. The germline V and J ends were trimmed by 3 bases and 0 bases, with 6 bases remaining between them. The germline V gene has CDR1 LNHDA and CDR2 SQIVND (reference sequence). CDR3 sequence reads: CASSMRSSGNTIYF. DNA for the CDR3: TGTGCCAGTAGTATGCGGAGCTCTGGAAACACCATATATTTT.